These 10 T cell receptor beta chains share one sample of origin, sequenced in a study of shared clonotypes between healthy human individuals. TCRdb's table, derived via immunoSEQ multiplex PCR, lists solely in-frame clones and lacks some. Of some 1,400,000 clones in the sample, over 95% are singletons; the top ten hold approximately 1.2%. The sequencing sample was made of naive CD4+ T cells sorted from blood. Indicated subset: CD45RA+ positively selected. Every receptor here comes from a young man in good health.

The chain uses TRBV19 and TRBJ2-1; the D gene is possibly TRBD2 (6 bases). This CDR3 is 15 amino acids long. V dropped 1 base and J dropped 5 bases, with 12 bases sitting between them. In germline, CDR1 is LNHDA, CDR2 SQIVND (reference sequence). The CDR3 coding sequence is TGTGCCAGTAGTATAGTACTCGGGAGAAACAATGAGCAGTTCTTC. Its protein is CASSIVLGRNNEQFF.

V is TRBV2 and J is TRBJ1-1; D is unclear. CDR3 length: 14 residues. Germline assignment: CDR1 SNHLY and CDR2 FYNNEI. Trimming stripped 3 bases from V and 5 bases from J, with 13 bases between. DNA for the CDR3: TGTGCCAGCAGTGACCCCACCCCGGGGACTGAAGCTTTCTTT. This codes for CASSDPTPGTEAFF. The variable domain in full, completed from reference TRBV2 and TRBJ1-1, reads EPEVTQTPSHQVTQMGQEVILRCVPISNHLYFYWYRQILGQKVEFLVSFYNNEISEKSEIFDDQFSVERPDGSNFTLKIRSTKLEDSAMYFCASSDPTPGTEAFFGQGTRLTVV.

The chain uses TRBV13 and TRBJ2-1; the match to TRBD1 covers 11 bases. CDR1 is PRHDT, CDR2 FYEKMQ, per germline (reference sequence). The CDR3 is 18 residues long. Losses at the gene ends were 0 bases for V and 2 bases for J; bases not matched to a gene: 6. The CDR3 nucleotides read TGTGCCAGCAGCTTAGGGAGGACAGGGGGCGAAGCCTACAATGAGCAGTTCTTC. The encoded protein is CASSLGRTGGEAYNEQFF.

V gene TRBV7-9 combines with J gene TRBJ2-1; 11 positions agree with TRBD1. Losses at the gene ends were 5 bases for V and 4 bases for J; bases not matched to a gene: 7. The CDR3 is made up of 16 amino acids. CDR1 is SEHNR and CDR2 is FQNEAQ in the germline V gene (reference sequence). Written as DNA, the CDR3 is TGTGCCAGCAGCAGGACCGGGACAGGGGGATACAATGAGCAGTTCTTC. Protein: CASSRTGTGGYNEQFF.

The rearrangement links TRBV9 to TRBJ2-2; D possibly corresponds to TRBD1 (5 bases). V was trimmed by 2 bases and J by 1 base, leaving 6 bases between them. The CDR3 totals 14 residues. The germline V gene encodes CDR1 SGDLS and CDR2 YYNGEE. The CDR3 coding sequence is TGTGCCAGCAGCGTCAGGGTGAACACCGGGGAGCTGTTTTTT. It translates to CASSVRVNTGELFF.

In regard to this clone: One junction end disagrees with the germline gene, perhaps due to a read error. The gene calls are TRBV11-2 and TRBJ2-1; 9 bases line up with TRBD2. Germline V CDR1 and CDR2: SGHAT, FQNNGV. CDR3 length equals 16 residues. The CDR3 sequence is CASSLWRGRAYNEQFF. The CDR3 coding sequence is TGTGCCAGCAGCTTATGGCGCGGGAGGGCCTATAATGAGCAGTTCTTC. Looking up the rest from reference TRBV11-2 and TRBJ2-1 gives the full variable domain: EAGVAQSPRYKIIEKRQSVAFWCNPISGHATLYWYQQILGQGPKLLIQFQNNGVVDDSQLPKDRFSAERLKGVDSTLKIQPAKLEDSAVYLCASSLWRGRAYNEQFFGPGTRLTVL.

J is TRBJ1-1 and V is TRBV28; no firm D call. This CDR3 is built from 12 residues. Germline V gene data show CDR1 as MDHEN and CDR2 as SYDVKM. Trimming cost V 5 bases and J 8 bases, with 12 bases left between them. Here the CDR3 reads CASSPRRLEAFF. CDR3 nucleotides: TGTGCCAGCAGTCCGCGGCGGCTAGAAGCTTTCTTT.

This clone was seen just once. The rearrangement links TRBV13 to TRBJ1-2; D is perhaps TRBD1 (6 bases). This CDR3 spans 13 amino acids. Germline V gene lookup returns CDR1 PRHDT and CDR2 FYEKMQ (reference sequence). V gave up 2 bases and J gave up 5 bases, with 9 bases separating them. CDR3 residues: CASSLRQDYGYTF. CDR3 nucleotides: TGTGCCAGCAGCTTACGACAGGATTATGGCTACACCTTC.

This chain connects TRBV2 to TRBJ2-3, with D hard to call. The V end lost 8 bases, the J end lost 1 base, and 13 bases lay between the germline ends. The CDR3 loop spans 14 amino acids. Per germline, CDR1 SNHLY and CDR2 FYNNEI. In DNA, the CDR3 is TGTGCCAGCGGCGTAGGGCAGCGCACAGATACGCAGTATTTT. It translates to CASGVGQRTDTQYF.

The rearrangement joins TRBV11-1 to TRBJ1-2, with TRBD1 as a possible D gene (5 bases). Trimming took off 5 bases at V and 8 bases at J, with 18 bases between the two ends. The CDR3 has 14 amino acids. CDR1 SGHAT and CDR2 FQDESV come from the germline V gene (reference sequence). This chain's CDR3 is CASSPTTGAWGYTF. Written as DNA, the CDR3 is TGTGCCAGCAGCCCAACAACAGGAGCTTGGGGCTACACCTTC.